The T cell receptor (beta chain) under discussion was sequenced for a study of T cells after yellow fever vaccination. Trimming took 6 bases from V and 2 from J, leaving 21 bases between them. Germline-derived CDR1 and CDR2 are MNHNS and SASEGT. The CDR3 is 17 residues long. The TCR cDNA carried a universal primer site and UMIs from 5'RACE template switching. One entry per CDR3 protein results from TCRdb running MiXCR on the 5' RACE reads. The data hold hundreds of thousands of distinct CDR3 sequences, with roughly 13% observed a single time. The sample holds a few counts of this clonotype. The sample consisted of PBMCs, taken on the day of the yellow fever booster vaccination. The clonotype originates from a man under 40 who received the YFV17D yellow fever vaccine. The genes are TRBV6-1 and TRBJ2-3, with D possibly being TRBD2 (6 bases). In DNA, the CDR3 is TGTGCCAGCAGGGGATCTGGAATTGGAGGGGCCACAGATACGCAGTATTTT. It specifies CASRGSGIGGATDTQYF.